The 27 T cell receptor beta chains below were found in one sample sequenced in a study of radiation and T cells in renal cell carcinoma. Time point specified: blood 4 weeks post-SBRT, at nephrectomy. Documented treatment: 15 Gy SBRT to primary tumor, nephrectomy 4 weeks later. Sequenced by immunoSEQ multiplex PCR; TCRdb stores in-frame clones only, minus some. The table lists roughly 61,000 clones, roughly 80% of them singletons. Material: blood, obtained from a patient whose treatment included radiotherapy and nephrectomy. The receptors originated from a man aged 55 to 70 with renal cell carcinoma.

As concerns this clone: At one end the junction does not follow the germline gene, possibly because of a read error. The chain carries TRBV7-4 and TRBJ1-4; TRBD1 aligns across 7 bases. The CDR3 is 14 residues long. The germline gives CDR1 SGHVT, CDR2 SQSDAQ. CDR3 sequence reads: CAGSLVGGHEKLFF. CDR3 DNA sequence: TGTGCCGGCAGCTTAGTAGGGGGCCATGAAAAACTGTTTTTT.

The V call is TRBV2, the J call TRBJ2-5, with 8 bases identical to TRBD2. Germline V gene sequence: CDR1 SNHLY, CDR2 FYNNEI. V was pared by 3 bases and J by 4 bases, with 4 bases of the junction left unmatched. CDR3 length: 14 amino acids. The CDR3 region is CASSERRGVETQYF. The CDR3 DNA follows: TGTGCCAGCAGTGAGCGGCGGGGGGTAGAGACCCAGTACTTC.

The rearrangement uses TRBV7-9 and TRBJ2-1; 9 bases match TRBD2. V trimming: 6 bases; J trimming: 4 bases; junction bases outside the gene matches: 4. The CDR3 is made up of 14 amino acids. Germline CDR1 and CDR2: SEHNR and FQNEAQ (reference sequence). The CDR3, as DNA: TGTGCCAGCAGTGAAGCGGGGGGTTACAATGAGCAGTTCTTC. It specifies CASSEAGGYNEQFF. Drawing the rest from reference TRBV7-9 and TRBJ2-1, the complete variable domain is DTGVSQNPRHKITKRGQNVTFRCDPISEHNRLYWYRQTLGQGPEFLTYFQNEAQLEKSRLLSDRFSAERPKGSFSTLEIQRTEQGDSAMYLCASSEAGGYNEQFFGPGTRLTVL.

V usage is TRBV14 and J usage is TRBJ2-2, with a weak D call TRBD1 (6 bases). Germline V gene data show CDR1 as SGHDN and CDR2 as FVKESK. CDR3 length equals 18 residues. V was shortened by 1 base and J by 4 bases, with 19 bases between the two germline ends. CDR3 sequence reads: CASSQVRTATKLTGELFF. In DNA, the CDR3 is TGTGCCAGCAGCCAAGTGAGGACAGCCACAAAGCTCACCGGGGAGCTGTTTTTT. The whole variable domain, filled in from reference TRBV14 and TRBJ2-2, reads EAGVTQFPSHSVIEKGQTVTLRCDPISGHDNLYWYRRVMGKEIKFLLHFVKESKQDESGMPNNRFLAERTGGTYSTLKVQPAELEDSGVYFCASSQVRTATKLTGELFFGEGSRLTVL.

This sequence joins TRBV9 and TRBJ1-1, with a possible D match to TRBD1 (5 bases). Looked up from germline, CDR1 is SGDLS and CDR2 is YYNGEE. V lost 3 bases to trimming and J lost 0 bases, with 6 bases between them. The CDR3 sequence is 13 residues long. CDR3 region: CASSETVNTEAFF. The CDR3 DNA follows: TGTGCCAGCAGCGAGACAGTGAACACTGAAGCTTTCTTT.

This chain uses TRBV9 with TRBJ2-3, with 8 bases fitting TRBD2. The CDR3 is made up of 14 amino acids. The V and J ends lost 3 bases and 2 bases, in that order; junction bases with no gene match: 2. The germline CDR1 and CDR2 sequences are SGDLS and YYNGEE. This CDR3 is CASSGGRNTDTQYF. In DNA form, the CDR3 reads TGTGCCAGCAGCGGCGGGAGGAACACAGATACGCAGTATTTT.

This clone was seen a handful of times. The J gene is TRBJ1-1, the V gene TRBV30; 11 bases fit TRBD1. With 7 bases clipped from V and 4 bases from J, the junction kept 5 bases outside the gene matches. The CDR3 runs to 13 residues. Per germline, CDR1 GTSNPN and CDR2 SVGIG (reference sequence). CDR3 bases: TGTGCCTACCAGGGACAGGGGGTCACTGAAGCTTTCTTT. It translates to CAYQGQGVTEAFF.

This clone was found a few times. Other DNA sequences in the same sample also yield this CDR3. J is TRBJ2-7 and V is TRBV7-9; D gene unclear. The V gene lost 2 bases and the J gene lost 0 bases, with 5 bases spanning the gap. The CDR3 spans 13 residues. The germline gives CDR1 SEHNR, CDR2 FQNEAQ (reference sequence). The DNA for the CDR3 is TGTGCCAGCAGCTTACCGGGCTCCTACGAGCAGTACGTC. It translates to CASSLPGSYEQYV.

This chain uses TRBV18 with TRBJ1-3, with D perhaps matching TRBD1 (5 bases). With 3 bases removed from V and 3 bases from J, the gap between germline ends came to 9 bases. CDR1 and CDR2 from the germline V gene are KGHSH and LQKENI. The CDR3 spans 14 residues. The CDR3 DNA reads as TGTGCCAGCTCACCCCGGGACGGTGGAAACACCATATATTTT. It is translated as CASSPRDGGNTIYF.

This chain links TRBV19 with TRBJ1-1; no clear D. Germline V gives CDR1 LNHDA, CDR2 SQIVND (reference sequence). This CDR3 spans 13 amino acids. V dropped 7 bases and J dropped 5 bases, with 14 bases sitting between them. CDR3 loop: CASTLGRGTEAFF. The CDR3 coding sequence is TGTGCCAGTACCTTAGGTCGAGGGACTGAAGCTTTCTTT.

This clone was counted only a few times. The CDR3: CASSLLAVGANTEAFF. The CDR3 DNA sequence: TGTGCCAGCAGTTTATTAGCGGTCGGGGCGAACACTGAAGCTTTCTTT. The V and J genes are TRBV28 and TRBJ1-1; D may be TRBD1 (5 bases). Germline values: CDR1 MDHEN, CDR2 SYDVKM. CDR3 length: 16 amino acids. V was clipped by 1 base and J by 1 base, with 13 bases between them. Drawing the rest from reference TRBV28 and TRBJ1-1, the complete variable domain is DVKVTQSSRYLVKRTGEKVFLECVQDMDHENMFWYRQDPGLGLRLIYFSYDVKMKEKGDIPEGYSVSREKKERFSLILESASTNQTSMYLCASSLLAVGANTEAFFGQGTRLTVV.

The chain carries TRBV7-2 and TRBJ1-3; tentative D call: TRBD1 (5 bases). Per the germline V gene, CDR1 is SGHTA and CDR2 is FQGNSA. The CDR3 consists of 14 residues. Trimming shortened V by 5 bases and J by 4 bases, and 12 bases separated the two germline ends. The DNA of the CDR3 is TGTGCCAGCAGCCAGAGGGACCCCGGAAACACCATATATTTT. As protein: CASSQRDPGNTIYF.

In nucleotides, the CDR3 is TGTGCCAGCACCCCCTCGGGAGTGGGGGCTTTCTTT. Translated, it gives CASTPSGVGAFF. The gene calls are TRBV21-1 and TRBJ1-1. TRBV21-1 is designated a pseudogene. The CDR3 spans 12 residues.

The rearrangement uses TRBV6-5 and TRBJ1-1; tentative D call: TRBD1 (5 bases). The CDR3 is made up of 16 amino acids. Trimming left V 1 base short and J 5 bases short, with 17 bases between. Germline CDR1 is MNHEY and CDR2 is SVGAGI. CDR3 sequence (DNA): TGTGCCAGCAGTTACTTCAGTCAGGGAGGGAGGACTGAAGCTTTCTTT. It is translated as CASSYFSQGGRTEAFF.

The chain joins TRBV12-5 to TRBJ2-5; D not resolved. In germline, CDR1 is LGHNT, CDR2 FRNRAP. Trimming cost V 3 bases and J 3 bases, with 2 bases left between them. There are 11 residues in the CDR3. The CDR3 coding sequence is TGTGCTAGTGGTTTAGAAGAGACCCAGTACTTC. Its translation: CASGLEETQYF.

This chain's CDR3 is CASCCRDGNYGYTF. As DNA, the CDR3 is TGTGCCAGCTGTTGTCGGGACGGTAACTATGGCTACACCTTC. V usage is TRBV6-1 and J usage is TRBJ1-2; maybe TRBD1 (5 bases). V lost 8 bases, J lost 1 base, and 14 bases lay in between. The CDR3 sequence is 14 residues long. Germline CDR1 and CDR2: MNHNS and SASEGT.

The J gene is TRBJ2-5, the V gene TRBV15; 8 bases agree with TRBD1. Germline CDR1 reads LNHNV; CDR2 reads YYDKDF (reference sequence). This CDR3 spans 15 amino acids. Unmatched junction bases numbered 10, after V lost 5 bases and J lost 5 bases. The CDR3 region is CATSAHQGASETQYF. DNA for the CDR3: TGTGCCACCAGCGCCCACCAGGGGGCTAGCGAGACCCAGTACTTC.

This sequence joins TRBV6-5 and TRBJ1-3; D call uncertain. This CDR3 spans 14 amino acids. CDR1 MNHEY and CDR2 SVGAGI come from the germline V gene. Trimming removed 4 bases at V and 4 bases at J, with 11 bases between. CDR3 DNA: TGTGCCAGCAGTTCTCAGCAGTTCGGAAACACCATATATTTT. Its protein product is CASSSQQFGNTIYF.

The J gene is TRBJ1-6, the V gene TRBV19; TRBD1 agrees at 8 bases. This CDR3 region has 14 residues. V lost 4 bases to trimming and J lost 8 bases; unmatched junction nucleotides: 4. Looked up from germline, CDR1 is LNHDA and CDR2 is SQIVND (reference sequence). The CDR3 sequence: CASSKQGEHSPLHF. CDR3 nucleotides: TGTGCCAGTAGTAAACAGGGGGAGCATTCACCCCTCCACTTT.

This rearrangement joins TRBV10-3 to TRBJ2-1; possible D gene TRBD2, 5 bases. The CDR3 sequence is 13 residues long. The V gene's germline CDR1 is ENHRY and CDR2 SYGVKD. Trimming left V 4 bases short and J 6 bases short, with 10 bases between. The CDR3 sequence is CAISVASSNEQFF. In DNA form, the CDR3 reads TGTGCCATCAGTGTTGCTAGCAGCAATGAGCAGTTCTTC.

This rearrangement joins TRBV5-4 to TRBJ2-5; D unresolved. This CDR3 region has 15 residues. Between the trimmed V and J ends, which lost 3 bases and 5 bases, there was a span of 17 bases. Germline lookup yields CDR1 SGHNT and CDR2 YYREEE (reference sequence). Here the CDR3 DNA reads TGTGCCAGCAGCTCAGCAACTAAAGTGGGGGAGACCCAGTACTTC. Residues: CASSSATKVGETQYF.

This chain joins TRBV30 and TRBJ2-1; D possibly uses TRBD1 or TRBD2 (5 bases each). The ends were cut back, 8 bases at V and 8 bases at J, with 19 bases in the middle. This CDR3 is 13 amino acids long. Germline V gene data show CDR1 as GTSNPN and CDR2 as SVGIG (reference sequence). The CDR3 nucleotides are TGTGCCGCTCTCCGGGGACCAGGACATGAGCAGTTCTTC. Its translation is CAALRGPGHEQFF.

The rearrangement joins TRBV6-5 to TRBJ1-1, with D maybe TRBD1 (5 bases). This CDR3 contains 16 residues. Germline V CDR1 and CDR2: MNHEY, SVGAGI. The ends were cut back, 1 base at V and 1 base at J, with 13 bases in the middle. CDR3: CASSYLGQGPNTEAFF. CDR3 coding DNA: TGTGCCAGCAGTTACTTAGGACAAGGGCCGAACACTGAAGCTTTCTTT.

The rearrangement joins TRBV7-8 to TRBJ1-1; D might be TRBD1 (5 bases). Germline values: CDR1 SGHVS, CDR2 FQNEAQ. The ends were cut back, 5 bases at V and 1 base at J, with 8 bases in the middle. This CDR3 spans 13 amino acids. CDR3 in DNA: TGTGCCAGCAGCAAGCAGGGGAACACTGAAGCTTTCTTT. The encoded protein is CASSKQGNTEAFF.

The chain combines TRBV7-2 with TRBJ2-3, with a tentative D call TRBD1 (6 bases). CDR3 length equals 18 residues. V was clipped by 4 bases and J by 2 bases, with 22 bases between them. CDR1 is SGHTA and CDR2 is FQGNSA in the germline V gene. The CDR3 DNA is TGTGCCAGCAGCTCTCTGATGATGTGGGGGCCTAACACAGATACGCAGTATTTT. It codes for CASSSLMMWGPNTDTQYF.

This clone is a singleton in its sample. The chain carries TRBV7-2 and TRBJ1-5, with 9 nucleotides matching TRBD1. In germline, CDR1 is SGHTA, CDR2 FQGNSA. The CDR3 has 18 amino acids. After removal of 2 bases from V and 6 bases from J, the junction contained 14 bases not matched to a gene. For the CDR3, the DNA is TGTGCCAGCAGCTTAATTCCCCCCACAGGGGGCGCAGGTCAGCCCCAGCATTTT. This translates into CASSLIPPTGGAGQPQHF.

This clone occurred once. The V call is TRBV5-1, the J call TRBJ2-2, with 9 positions matching TRBD1. The length of the CDR3 is 16 residues. V lost 5 bases, J lost 5 bases, and 10 bases stayed unmatched. Germline-derived CDR1 and CDR2 are SGHRS and YFSETQ. The CDR3 protein is CASSRAGQGDTGELFF. The CDR3 coding sequence is TGCGCCAGCAGTCGCGCGGGACAGGGTGATACCGGGGAGCTGTTTTTT.